These 10 T cell receptor beta chains came from one sample sequenced in a study of PD-1 blockade in classical Hodgkin lymphoma. Only in-frame clones appear in the TCRdb table, and some are missing; sequencing was by immunoSEQ multiplex PCR. The sample carries fewer than 30,000 clones, over 60% recorded once. The time point: cycle 4 day 1 (C4D1), after about 6 weeks of nivolumab. All trial patients relapsed after autologous stem cell transplantation. Sequences were derived from peripheral blood mononuclear cells (PBMCs), sampled before the fourth cycle of nivolumab. These receptors came from a human donor with classical Hodgkin lymphoma.

The genes are TRBV2 and TRBJ1-2; 7 nucleotides agree with TRBD1. This CDR3 has 13 amino acids. CDR1 and CDR2 from the germline V gene are SNHLY and FYNNEI. The junction had 7 bases not matched to a gene; V was cut back by 6 bases and J by 6 bases. This CDR3 is CASRATGNNGYTF. In nucleotides, the CDR3 is TGTGCCAGCAGGGCGACAGGGAATAATGGCTACACCTTC. Together with reference TRBV2 and TRBJ1-2, the CDR3 gives the full variable domain: EPEVTQTPSHQVTQMGQEVILRCVPISNHLYFYWYRQILGQKVEFLVSFYNNEISEKSEIFDDQFSVERPDGSNFTLKIRSTKLEDSAMYFCASRATGNNGYTFGSGTRLTVV.

The chain carries TRBV6-5 and TRBJ2-7, with D maybe TRBD2 (6 bases). The CDR3 is made up of 14 amino acids. Trimming took 0 bases from V and 8 from J, leaving 14 bases between them. The germline gives CDR1 MNHEY, CDR2 SVGAGI. CDR3 region: CASSYSGLLSKQYF. CDR3 nucleotide sequence: TGTGCCAGCAGTTACTCGGGACTCCTTTCAAAGCAGTACTTC.

V and J are TRBV6-5 and TRBJ1-2, with D possibly TRBD1 on 5 matching bases. There are 13 residues in the CDR3. V lost 7 bases to trimming and J lost 2 bases, with 11 bases between them. Looked up from germline, CDR1 is MNHEY and CDR2 is SVGAGI. CDR3 coding DNA: TGTGCCAGCACCCTGACAGCGAACTATGGCTACACCTTC. Amino acids: CASTLTANYGYTF.

The chain's CDR3 is CALGRGGRSTDTQYF. The CDR3 region has the DNA TGTGCCTTGGGGAGAGGCGGGCGGAGCACAGATACGCAGTATTTT. V gene TRBV30 combines with J gene TRBJ2-3, with TRBD2 as a possible D gene (5 bases). CDR1 GTSNPN and CDR2 SVGIG come from the germline V gene (reference sequence). V was shortened by 7 bases and J by 0 bases, with 17 bases between the two germline ends. This CDR3 has 15 amino acids.

The genes are TRBV9 and TRBJ2-1; D possibly corresponds to TRBD1 (6 bases). V lost 3 bases and J lost 9, with 19 bases in between. This CDR3 spans 15 amino acids. CDR1 and CDR2 (germline): SGDLS, YYNGEE. CDR3 region: CASSAINGGIGEQFF. CDR3 nucleotides: TGTGCCAGCAGCGCCATAAATGGGGGCATCGGTGAGCAGTTCTTC.

The chain is built from TRBV4-2 and TRBJ2-5; no clear D. In germline, CDR1 is LGHNA, CDR2 YNFKEQ. V shed 1 base and J shed 5 bases, with 14 bases lying between them. CDR3 length: 15 residues. CDR3 nucleotide sequence: TGTGCCAGCAGCCAAGGAGGTGCGTTTGGCGAGACCCAGTACTTC. This translates into CASSQGGAFGETQYF.

In this sample, this clone turned up once. This chain connects TRBV19 to TRBJ2-3; D call uncertain. The germline V gene has CDR1 LNHDA and CDR2 SQIVND (reference sequence). This CDR3 contains 15 residues. The V end lost 5 bases, the J end lost 2 bases, and 14 bases lay between the germline ends. The CDR3 DNA sequence: TGTGCCAGTAGTCCCGGACGACTGTACACAGATACGCAGTATTTT. It translates to CASSPGRLYTDTQYF.

The rearrangement links TRBV19 to TRBJ1-3; no clear D. CDR1 and CDR2 (germline): LNHDA, SQIVND (reference sequence). Trimming shortened V by 3 bases and J by 0 bases, and 15 bases separated the two germline ends. CDR3 length: 17 amino acids. CDR3 coding DNA: TGTGCCAGTAGTATCGGCTGGGCGCTGAGCTCTGGAAACACCATATATTTT. Protein product: CASSIGWALSSGNTIYF.

This clone was counted between two and nine times. V and J are TRBV11-2 and TRBJ1-2; D may be TRBD1 (5 bases). The length of the CDR3 is 15 residues. Trimming shortened V by 5 bases and J by 3 bases, and 16 bases separated the two germline ends. Germline lookup yields CDR1 SGHAT and CDR2 FQNNGV. DNA for the CDR3: TGTGCCAGCAGCCTGGGACCCCTTTCCGACTATGGCTACACCTTC. Translating gives CASSLGPLSDYGYTF.

The chain uses TRBV4-3 and TRBJ2-6, with D possibly TRBD2 on 6 matching bases. The CDR3 is 16 amino acids. V lost 1 base and J 4 bases, leaving 11 bases between the germline ends. CDR1 is LGHNA and CDR2 is YSLEER in the germline V gene. Written as DNA, the CDR3 is TGCGCCAGCAGCCAAGTGGAGGGTCCAGGGGCCAACGTCCTGACTTTC. This sequence encodes CASSQVEGPGANVLTF.